Listed below are T cell receptor beta chains from one sample, sequenced in a study of blood T cell repertoires in COVID-19. Assay used: immunoSEQ multiplex PCR; TCRdb lists only in-frame clones, some missing. Of 59,000 or so clones listed, 79% were seen once; the top ten hold about 3.3%. Sequencing was performed on peripheral blood. All receptors derive from a man between 60 and 75 years old with acute or convalescent COVID-19. CDR3s include the opening cysteine and the closing phenylalanine or tryptophan. The order of the fields is V gene, clone size, J gene, D gene, CDR3 protein, CDR3 DNA. A D gene is named only where the DNA matches it firmly. A clone size is listed for some rows: how often the clone was seen (once, few, many), or a class if it is expanded.

v_gene: TRBV4-2; abundance: .; j_gene: TRBJ2-1; d_gene: TRBD1; CDR3aa: CASSPYDRGPYNEQFF; CDR3nt: TGTGCCAGCAGCCCGTACGACAGGGGGCCCTACAATGAGCAGTTCTTC
v_gene: TRBV9; abundance: .; j_gene: TRBJ1-2; d_gene: .; CDR3aa: CASSVVVGDGYTF; CDR3nt: TGTGCCAGCAGCGTAGTGGTCGGGGATGGCTACACCTTC
v_gene: TRBV27; abundance: .; j_gene: TRBJ2-1; d_gene: .; CDR3aa: CASRRQAMSYNEQFF; CDR3nt: TGTGCCAGCAGGAGACAGGCTATGTCCTACAATGAGCAGTTCTTC
v_gene: TRBV6-4; abundance: .; j_gene: TRBJ1-5; d_gene: .; CDR3aa: CASSDELQHF; CDR3nt: TGTGCCAGCAGTGACGAGCTCCAGCATTTT
v_gene: TRBV27; abundance: few; j_gene: TRBJ2-2; d_gene: .; CDR3aa: CASCGGAGAGELFF; CDR3nt: TGTGCCAGCTGTGGGGGGGCTGGGGCCGGGGAGCTGTTTTTT
v_gene: TRBV7-2; abundance: .; j_gene: TRBJ1-1; d_gene: TRBD1; CDR3aa: CASSVRGGSYTEAFF; CDR3nt: TGTGCCAGCAGCGTTAGAGGGGGCTCCTACACTGAAGCTTTCTTT
v_gene: TRBV28; abundance: .; j_gene: TRBJ2-7; d_gene: TRBD1; CDR3aa: CASKGGRTGGIGEQYF; CDR3nt: TGTGCCAGCAAGGGAGGAAGGACAGGGGGCATTGGCGAGCAGTACTTC
v_gene: TRBV4-1; abundance: .; j_gene: TRBJ2-5; d_gene: .; CDR3aa: CASSQEAADPQETQYF; CDR3nt: TGCGCCAGCAGCCAAGAGGCGGCAGACCCCCAAGAGACCCAGTACTTC
v_gene: TRBV9; abundance: .; j_gene: TRBJ1-2; d_gene: .; CDR3aa: CASSVSTVLNYGYTF; CDR3nt: TGTGCCAGCAGCGTTTCGACAGTCCTTAACTATGGCTACACCTTC
v_gene: TRBV11-2; abundance: .; j_gene: TRBJ1-5; d_gene: .; CDR3aa: CASSLGGGFNQPQHF; CDR3nt: TGTGCCAGCAGCCTAGGGGGAGGGTTCAATCAGCCCCAGCATTTT
v_gene: TRBV28; abundance: .; j_gene: TRBJ1-5; d_gene: .; CDR3aa: CASSSPVQPQHF; CDR3nt: TGTGCCAGCAGTTCCCCCGTGCAGCCCCAGCATTTT
v_gene: TRBV2; abundance: few; j_gene: TRBJ2-7; d_gene: TRBD2; CDR3aa: CASSEEASGTYEQYF; CDR3nt: TGTGCCAGCAGTGAAGAGGCTAGCGGGACCTACGAGCAGTACTTC
v_gene: TRBV24-1; abundance: .; j_gene: TRBJ1-1; d_gene: .; CDR3aa: CATRQGYYTEAFF; CDR3nt: TGTGCCACCAGACAGGGTTATTACACTGAAGCTTTCTTT
v_gene: TRBV2; abundance: .; j_gene: TRBJ2-5; d_gene: .; CDR3aa: CASSEGPTETQYF; CDR3nt: TGTGCCAGCAGTGAAGGGCCCACAGAGACCCAGTACTTC
v_gene: TRBV7-2; abundance: .; j_gene: TRBJ2-1; d_gene: TRBD2; CDR3aa: CASSSRGGNEQFF; CDR3nt: TGTGCCAGCAGCTCCCGGGGAGGGAATGAGCAGTTCTTC
v_gene: TRBV19; abundance: .; j_gene: TRBJ2-7; d_gene: .; CDR3aa: CASSSRQARPYEQYF; CDR3nt: TGTGCCAGTAGCTCACGACAGGCCCGACCCTACGAGCAGTACTTC
v_gene: TRBV2; abundance: .; j_gene: TRBJ1-5; d_gene: .; CDR3aa: CASTPGGSNQPQHF; CDR3nt: TGTGCCAGCACTCCGGGGGGGAGCAATCAGCCCCAGCATTTT
v_gene: TRBV9; abundance: .; j_gene: TRBJ2-2; d_gene: TRBD2; CDR3aa: CASSVDGRPTAGELFF; CDR3nt: TGTGCCAGCAGCGTGGACGGGAGGCCGACTGCTGGGGAGCTGTTTTTT
v_gene: TRBV7-5; abundance: .; j_gene: TRBJ1-6; d_gene: .; CDR3aa: CARSFPTGTELHF; CDR3nt: TGTGCCAGAAGCTTCCCCACCGGGACAGAACTCCACTTT
v_gene: TRBV19; abundance: .; j_gene: TRBJ1-1; d_gene: .; CDR3aa: CASSIIEGVTEAFF; CDR3nt: TGTGCCAGTAGTATTATCGAAGGGGTCACTGAAGCTTTCTTT
v_gene: TRBV12-3/TRBV12-4; abundance: .; j_gene: TRBJ1-1; d_gene: TRBD1; CDR3aa: CASSTQGITEAFF; CDR3nt: TGTGCCAGCAGTACACAGGGGATCACTGAAGCTTTCTTT
v_gene: TRBV7-6; abundance: .; j_gene: TRBJ1-3; d_gene: TRBD1; CDR3aa: CASSYTQGAGNTIYF; CDR3nt: TGTGCCAGCAGCTATACCCAGGGGGCTGGAAACACCATATATTTT
v_gene: TRBV19; abundance: few; j_gene: TRBJ1-5; d_gene: TRBD1; CDR3aa: CASSDREPYQPQHF; CDR3nt: TGTGCCAGCTCAGACAGGGAACCCTATCAGCCCCAGCATTTT
v_gene: TRBV5-6; abundance: once; j_gene: TRBJ1-2; d_gene: .; CDR3aa: CASSFEGDYGYTF; CDR3nt: TGTGCCAGCAGCTTCGAGGGCGACTATGGCTACACCTTC
v_gene: TRBV6-5; abundance: .; j_gene: TRBJ1-2; d_gene: TRBD1; CDR3aa: CASSWTGNYGYTF; CDR3nt: TGTGCCAGCAGTTGGACAGGGAACTATGGCTACACCTTC
v_gene: TRBV2; abundance: .; j_gene: TRBJ2-7; d_gene: TRBD1; CDR3aa: CASSEAIGTGTYEQYF; CDR3nt: TGTGCCAGCAGTGAAGCGATCGGGACAGGGACCTACGAGCAGTACTTC
v_gene: TRBV25-1; abundance: .; j_gene: TRBJ2-5; d_gene: TRBD1; CDR3aa: CASRQTGRETQYF; CDR3nt: TGTGCCAGCAGACAGACAGGGCGGGAGACCCAGTACTTC
v_gene: TRBV27; abundance: .; j_gene: TRBJ2-7; d_gene: .; CDR3aa: CASSLPSGSSEQYF; CDR3nt: TGTGCCAGCAGTTTACCCTCGGGTAGCAGCGAGCAGTACTTC
v_gene: TRBV5-4; abundance: .; j_gene: TRBJ1-1; d_gene: .; CDR3aa: CASSFQEAPEAFF; CDR3nt: TGTGCCAGCAGCTTTCAGGAAGCCCCTGAAGCTTTCTTT
v_gene: TRBV10-3; abundance: .; j_gene: TRBJ2-1; d_gene: TRBD2; CDR3aa: CAIGLAVSDEQFF; CDR3nt: TGTGCCATCGGACTAGCGGTGTCGGATGAGCAGTTCTTC
v_gene: TRBV9; abundance: few; j_gene: TRBJ1-1; d_gene: TRBD1; CDR3aa: CASSVEGQGRFTEAFF; CDR3nt: TGTGCCAGCAGCGTAGAAGGACAGGGGCGGTTCACTGAAGCTTTCTTT
v_gene: TRBV5-1; abundance: .; j_gene: TRBJ2-2; d_gene: .; CDR3aa: CASSPTVNTGELFF; CDR3nt: TGCGCCAGCAGCCCAACAGTGAACACCGGGGAGCTGTTTTTT
v_gene: TRBV19; abundance: .; j_gene: TRBJ1-6; d_gene: .; CDR3aa: CASSSTGYHSPLHF; CDR3nt: TGTGCCAGTAGTAGCACCGGTTATCATTCACCCCTCCACTTT
v_gene: TRBV5-6; abundance: few; j_gene: TRBJ1-5; d_gene: TRBD1; CDR3aa: CASSLDQNRGGEPQHF; CDR3nt: TGTGCCAGCAGCTTGGACCAGAACAGGGGAGGAGAGCCCCAGCATTTT
v_gene: TRBV27; abundance: .; j_gene: TRBJ1-2; d_gene: .; CDR3aa: CASSSGDGYTF; CDR3nt: TGTGCCAGCAGTTCGGGGGATGGCTACACCTTC
v_gene: TRBV11-2; abundance: once; j_gene: TRBJ2-3; d_gene: TRBD2; CDR3aa: CASSLDLLAGESDTQYF; CDR3nt: TGTGCCAGCAGCTTAGATCTGCTAGCGGGAGAGTCAGATACGCAGTATTTT
v_gene: TRBV29-1; abundance: .; j_gene: TRBJ1-1; d_gene: .; CDR3aa: CSTQRTGGELDTEAFF; CDR3nt: TGCAGCACCCAACGGACCGGGGGGGAGTTAGACACTGAAGCTTTCTTT
v_gene: TRBV28; abundance: .; j_gene: TRBJ1-5; d_gene: .; CDR3aa: CASGRGLNQPQHF; CDR3nt: TGTGCCAGTGGCAGGGGCCTCAATCAGCCCCAGCATTTT
v_gene: TRBV4-1; abundance: .; j_gene: TRBJ2-7; d_gene: .; CDR3aa: CASSRGHGALPYEQYF; CDR3nt: TGCGCCAGCAGCCGGGGGCATGGGGCCCTCCCCTACGAGCAGTACTTC
v_gene: TRBV2; abundance: .; j_gene: TRBJ2-1; d_gene: TRBD1; CDR3aa: CASSRQGTYNEQFF; CDR3nt: TGTGCCAGCAGTAGACAGGGGACCTACAATGAGCAGTTCTTC
v_gene: TRBV19; abundance: .; j_gene: TRBJ2-3; d_gene: TRBD2; CDR3aa: CASSIDSPAGGLLDTQYF; CDR3nt: TGTGCCAGTAGTATAGATAGCCCAGCGGGAGGCCTACTCGATACGCAGTATTTT
v_gene: TRBV7-9; abundance: .; j_gene: TRBJ2-2; d_gene: TRBD2; CDR3aa: CASKGLAFEGTGELFF; CDR3nt: TGTGCCAGCAAAGGACTAGCATTCGAAGGTACCGGGGAGCTGTTTTTT
v_gene: TRBV3-1/TRBV3-2; abundance: .; j_gene: TRBJ2-2; d_gene: TRBD1; CDR3aa: CASSQRDRTGRSAGELFF; CDR3nt: TGTGCCAGCAGCCAGAGGGACAGGACGGGCAGGTCCGCCGGGGAGCTGTTTTTT
v_gene: TRBV6-1; abundance: .; j_gene: TRBJ2-5; d_gene: TRBD2; CDR3aa: CASSETPSGRRETQYF; CDR3nt: TGTGCCAGCAGTGAAACGCCTAGCGGGAGGCGGGAGACCCAGTACTTC
v_gene: TRBV18; abundance: .; j_gene: TRBJ1-3; d_gene: TRBD1; CDR3aa: CATRQGIGNTIYF; CDR3nt: TGTGCCACCCGACAGGGGATCGGAAACACCATATATTTT
v_gene: TRBV27; abundance: .; j_gene: TRBJ2-1; d_gene: TRBD2; CDR3aa: CASTPGTSGYNEQFF; CDR3nt: TGTGCCAGCACCCCCGGGACTAGCGGATACAATGAGCAGTTCTTC
v_gene: TRBV12-3/TRBV12-4; abundance: few; j_gene: TRBJ1-6; d_gene: .; CDR3aa: CASSFRQTPPLHF; CDR3nt: TGTGCCAGCAGTTTTAGGCAGACACCGCCCCTCCACTTT
v_gene: TRBV29-1; abundance: .; j_gene: TRBJ1-1; d_gene: TRBD1; CDR3aa: CSVTTGGRTEAFF; CDR3nt: TGCAGCGTTACTACAGGGGGCCGCACTGAAGCTTTCTTT
v_gene: TRBV3-1/TRBV3-2; abundance: few; j_gene: TRBJ2-6; d_gene: .; CDR3aa: CASSGLASPGANVLTF; CDR3nt: TGTGCCAGCAGCGGATTAGCGTCGCCTGGGGCCAACGTCCTGACTTTC
v_gene: TRBV29-1; abundance: .; j_gene: TRBJ2-5; d_gene: .; CDR3aa: CSSPQGGTQYF; CDR3nt: TGCAGCTCACCACAAGGAGGGACCCAGTACTTC
v_gene: TRBV4-1; abundance: .; j_gene: TRBJ1-2; d_gene: TRBD1; CDR3aa: CASSPRSGTGRYGYTF; CDR3nt: TGCGCCAGCAGCCCAAGGAGTGGGACAGGACGTTATGGCTACACCTTC
v_gene: TRBV28; abundance: .; j_gene: TRBJ2-7; d_gene: TRBD2; CDR3aa: CASSAPGLVFGEQYF; CDR3nt: TGTGCCAGCAGTGCGCCGGGACTAGTCTTCGGAGAGCAGTACTTC
v_gene: TRBV29-1; abundance: few; j_gene: TRBJ1-1; d_gene: .; CDR3aa: CSAGGLESEAFF; CDR3nt: TGCAGCGCCGGAGGCTTAGAATCCGAAGCTTTCTTT
v_gene: TRBV11-3; abundance: .; j_gene: TRBJ1-1; d_gene: .; CDR3aa: CASSWGPSNTEAFF; CDR3nt: TGTGCCAGCAGCTGGGGCCCCTCGAACACTGAAGCTTTCTTT
v_gene: TRBV10-3; abundance: .; j_gene: TRBJ1-2; d_gene: .; CDR3aa: CAISASGGRRHYGYTF; CDR3nt: TGTGCCATCAGTGCGTCCGGGGGGAGGCGACACTATGGCTACACCTTC
v_gene: TRBV6-1; abundance: .; j_gene: TRBJ1-1; d_gene: .; CDR3aa: CASSEAVGQGKTEAFF; CDR3nt: TGTGCCAGCAGTGAAGCCGTCGGGCAGGGAAAGACTGAAGCTTTCTTT